What follows is one T cell receptor beta chain and its context. Its antigen is still unknown. TCR cDNA, made by 5'RACE template switching, carried an added universal primer site and UMIs. TCRdb re-derived calls from the 5' RACE reads in MiXCR, one entry per CDR3 protein. The table includes a few hundred thousand distinct CDR3 sequences, less than 20% detected once. This CDR3 is 16 amino acids long. Trimming cost V 2 bases and J 4 bases; bases outside gene matches: 9. Germline CDR1 reads DFQATT; CDR2 reads SNEGSKA (reference sequence). This entry comes from a study of T cells after yellow fever vaccination. Study at large: SMART-Seq v4 Ultra Low Input prepared libraries from low-cell fractions.

General observations from the study: Most clones from primary vaccination were detected again post-booster (96% CD4, roughly 91% CD8).

The chain is built from TRBV20-1 and TRBJ2-1, with 9 bases fitting TRBD1. The clonotype was recovered from a man aged 30 to 39 who received the YFV17D yellow fever vaccine. The specimen comprised PBMCs, sampled 15 days after the yellow fever booster vaccination. The CDR3 coding sequence is TGCAGTGCTAGAAACCTCCGGGACAGGGCTTACAATGAGCAGTTCTTC. Translation gives CSARNLRDRAYNEQFF.